What follows are 11 T cell receptor beta chains derived from one specimen sequenced in a study of human T cells and chemical hapten exposure. TCRdb reanalysed the RACE reads using MiXCR and keeps one entry per CDR3 protein. The data hold around 160,000 distinct CDR3 sequences, with about 14% observed a single time. The time point here: patch test 1, 2 weeks after DPC sensitization. Treatment given: therapeutic diphenylcyclopropenone sensitization with weekly scalp DPC. The starting material was whole blood, obtained in connection with sensitization to the hapten diphenylcyclopropenone (DPC). The receptors were gathered from a woman aged 30 to 39 with alopecia areata. Some clones in this sample may be carry-over from other donors' samples.

This clonotype was seen a few times. The chain employs TRBV7-6 and TRBJ2-1; TRBD2 matches 16 bases. Germline-derived CDR1 and CDR2 are SGHVS and FNYEAQ. The V gene end was trimmed by 4 bases and the J gene end by 6 bases; junction bases not matched to a gene: 6. The CDR3 is 17 residues long. The CDR3 DNA sequence: TGTGCCAGCAGCTCCCCGGGACTAGCGGGAGGGGGCAATGAGCAGTTCTTC. It codes for CASSSPGLAGGGNEQFF.

This clonotype was counted a few times. CDR3 in amino acids: CASSWSGGAYEQYF. In DNA form, the CDR3 reads TGTGCCAGCAGCTGGAGCGGGGGAGCCTACGAGCAGTACTTC. The rearrangement links TRBV5-5 to TRBJ2-7; 8 nucleotides agree with TRBD2. The germline gives CDR1 SGHKS, CDR2 YYEKEE (reference sequence). CDR3 length: 14 residues. The J segment lost 2 bases and the V segment lost 3 bases, leaving 4 bases of the junction unmatched.

The V call is TRBV4-3, the J call TRBJ2-6; TRBD2 agrees at 8 bases. Germline V CDR1 and CDR2: LGHNA, YSLEER. J gave up 4 bases and V 4 bases, and 12 bases lay outside the gene matches. CDR3 length: 18 residues. CDR3 loop: CASSPSGGGYPGANVLTF. CDR3 coding DNA: TGCGCCAGCAGCCCGTCCGGGGGGGGATACCCCGGGGCCAACGTCCTGACTTTC.

The chain recombines TRBV6-2 or TRBV6-3 with TRBJ1-5, with D perhaps TRBD1 (5 bases). CDR1 is MNHEY and CDR2 is SVGEGT in the germline V gene. The CDR3 contains 14 residues. V was trimmed by 6 bases and J by 3 bases, leaving 12 bases between them. CDR3 bases: TGTGCCAGCAGCCTCCGGGACCTCAATCAGCCCCAGCATTTT. Translation: CASSLRDLNQPQHF.

The chain employs TRBV7-9 and TRBJ2-7, with 10 nucleotides matching TRBD1. The J segment lost 6 bases and the V segment lost 3 bases, leaving 5 bases of the junction unmatched. The CDR3 extends over 14 amino acids. The germline CDR1 and CDR2 sequences are SEHNR and FQNEAQ (reference sequence). CDR3 in amino acids: CASSFRDRGGEQYF. CDR3 coding DNA: TGTGCCAGCAGCTTCCGGGACAGGGGCGGCGAGCAGTACTTC.

The chain carries TRBV7-9 and TRBJ2-1, with 8 positions matching TRBD2. V was pared by 4 bases and J by 3 bases, with 5 bases of the junction left unmatched. The CDR3 runs to 15 residues. CDR1 is SEHNR, CDR2 FQNEAQ, per germline (reference sequence). The CDR3 here is CASSYSGDLYNEQFF. Written as DNA, the CDR3 is TGTGCCAGCAGCTATAGCGGGGATCTCTACAATGAGCAGTTCTTC.

This sequence joins TRBV6-2 or TRBV6-3 and TRBJ2-1; no reliable D call. This CDR3 contains 13 residues. CDR1 and CDR2 (germline): MNHEY, SVGEGT. V was pared by 4 bases and J by 15 bases, with 19 bases between. The CDR3 loop is CASSSSAYRALFF. The DNA of the CDR3 is TGTGCCAGCAGTTCTTCCGCCTACCGAGCATTGTTCTTC.

This clonotype came up a few times. The chain uses TRBV6-5 and TRBJ1-1, with 8 bases aligning to TRBD1. From germline, CDR1 is MNHEY and CDR2 SVGAGI. V was clipped by 7 bases and J by 2 bases; unmatched bases: 6. The CDR3 is 14 residues long. For the CDR3, the DNA is TGTGCCAGCACTCAGGGACAGGCTAACACTGAAGCTTTCTTT. Amino acid sequence: CASTQGQANTEAFF.

The CDR3 DNA follows: TGTGCCATCAGTGGGACAGGACAGGGAAGGAGCACAGATACGCAGTATTTT. Amino acid sequence: CAISGTGQGRSTDTQYF. This rearrangement joins TRBV10-3 to TRBJ2-3; 8 bases align to TRBD1. V lost 4 bases to trimming and J lost 0 bases; unmatched junction nucleotides: 9. The CDR3 covers 17 residues. Germline-derived CDR1 and CDR2 are ENHRY and SYGVKD.

The J gene is TRBJ1-5, the V gene TRBV7-3; D call uncertain. Trimming shortened V by 5 bases and J by 1 base, and 15 bases separated the two germline ends. The length of the CDR3 is 16 residues. CDR1 and CDR2 (germline): SGHTA, FQGTGA. The CDR3 here is CASSPQPGLSNQPQHF. CDR3 in DNA: TGTGCCAGCAGCCCCCAACCCGGATTGAGCAATCAGCCCCAGCATTTT. The variable domain in full, with the rest retrieved from reference TRBV7-3 and TRBJ1-5, is GAGVSQTPSNKVTEKGKYVELRCDPISGHTALYWYRQSLGQGPEFLIYFQGTGAADDSGLPNDRFFAVRPEGSVSTLKIQRTERGDSAVYLCASSPQPGLSNQPQHFGDGTRLSIL.

This clonotype came up once. This chain joins TRBV28 and TRBJ2-7; 8 nucleotides match TRBD2. Unmatched junction bases numbered 9, after V lost 10 bases and J lost 10 bases. Germline CDR1 MDHEN, CDR2 SYDVKM. The CDR3 is 11 residues long. The CDR3 protein is CATAGTRDQYF. In nucleotides, the CDR3 is TGTGCCACCGCCGGGACTAGGGACCAGTACTTC.